The TCR beta chain under discussion was sequenced for a study of Ad26.COV2.S vaccination and SARS-CoV-2 variants. The CDR3 sequence is 15 residues long. The V and J ends lost 5 bases and 4 bases, in that order; junction bases with no gene match: 7. Looked up from germline, CDR1 is SEHNR and CDR2 is FQNEAQ (reference sequence). Treatment in this sample: around 19 received Ad26.COV2.S at low or high dose, single or two shots; several received placebo; per-sample allocation not given. Day 63 after the first injection of vaccine or placebo was the sampling time. This table comes from immunoSEQ multiplex PCR, and its TCRdb copy is limited to in-frame clones, with some not included. The sample lists about 330,000 clones; roughly 90% were seen once.

This receptor was obtained from a person between 18 and 65 years old who received the Ad26.COV2.S COVID-19 vaccine or a placebo. V gene TRBV7-9 combines with J gene TRBJ1-4, with 7 bases fitting TRBD1. The source was peripheral blood, collected in a trial of Ad26.COV2.S vaccine versus placebo. The CDR3 coding sequence is TGTGCCAGCAGCACGTACAGGGGAAATAATGAAAAACTGTTTTTT. Protein sequence: CASSTYRGNNEKLFF.